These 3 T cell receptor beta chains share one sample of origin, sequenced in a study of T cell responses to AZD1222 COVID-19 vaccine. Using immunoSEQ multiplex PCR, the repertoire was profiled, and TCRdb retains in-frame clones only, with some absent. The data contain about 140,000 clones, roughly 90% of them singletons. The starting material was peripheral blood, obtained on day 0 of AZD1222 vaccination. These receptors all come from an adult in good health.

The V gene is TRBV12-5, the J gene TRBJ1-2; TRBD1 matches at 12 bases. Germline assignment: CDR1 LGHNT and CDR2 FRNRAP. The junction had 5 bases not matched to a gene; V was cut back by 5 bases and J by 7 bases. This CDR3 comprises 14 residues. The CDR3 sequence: CASGPGQGAGGYTF. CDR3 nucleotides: TGTGCTAGTGGTCCGGGACAGGGGGCTGGTGGCTACACCTTC.

In nucleotides, the CDR3 is TGTGCCAGTAGTATCGGGGCAGCGAACAATGAAAAACTGTTTTTT. This gives the protein CASSIGAANNEKLFF. This chain links TRBV19 with TRBJ1-4; tentative D call: TRBD1 (5 bases). Germline V lookup: CDR1 LNHDA, CDR2 SQIVND (reference sequence). The CDR3 is 15 residues long. The V and J ends lost 3 bases and 5 bases respectively, with 13 bases between them.

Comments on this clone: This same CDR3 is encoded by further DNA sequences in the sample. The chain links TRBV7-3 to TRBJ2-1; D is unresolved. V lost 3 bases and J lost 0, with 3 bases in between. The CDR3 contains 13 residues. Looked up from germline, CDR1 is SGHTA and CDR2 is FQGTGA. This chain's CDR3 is CASSLGSYNEQFF. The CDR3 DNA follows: TGTGCCAGCAGCTTGGGCTCCTACAATGAGCAGTTCTTC.